A single sample gave rise to the 20 T cell receptor beta chains below, sequenced in a study of blood T cell repertoires in COVID-19. Profiled with immunoSEQ multiplex PCR; TCRdb holds only in-frame clones, not every one. The sample contains about 200,000 clones, approximately 82% of which appear only once. Sequences were obtained from PBMCs or T cells enriched from blood (not recorded which). The source of these receptors is a woman aged 60-70 years with acute COVID-19.

This sequence joins TRBV5-1 and TRBJ1-2; 7 nucleotides match TRBD1. Germline V lookup: CDR1 SGHRS, CDR2 YFSETQ. The CDR3 runs to 14 residues. J gave up 7 bases and V 2 bases, and 8 bases lay outside the gene matches. This CDR3 reads CASSFGTDSAGYTF. CDR3 in DNA: TGCGCCAGCAGCTTTGGGACAGACTCGGCTGGCTACACCTTC.

The rearrangement links TRBV7-9 to TRBJ2-3, with 7 nucleotides matching TRBD2. This CDR3 has 15 residues. After removal of 5 bases from V and 0 bases from J, the junction contained 5 bases not matched to a gene. Germline V gene data show CDR1 as SEHNR and CDR2 as FQNEAQ (reference sequence). This chain's CDR3 is CASSLASGSTDTQYF. CDR3 nucleotides: TGTGCCAGCAGCCTCGCTAGCGGTAGCACAGATACGCAGTATTTT.

The rearrangement uses TRBV4-3 and TRBJ1-4; 9 bases are a match to TRBD1. The germline V gene has CDR1 LGHNA and CDR2 YSLEER. There are 16 residues in the CDR3. With V trimmed by 8 bases and J by 2 bases, 9 bases remained unmatched. The CDR3 reads CASSQTGGTTNEKLFF. CDR3 bases: TGCGCCAGCTCCCAGACAGGGGGTACGACTAATGAAAAACTGTTTTTT.

J is TRBJ2-1 and V is TRBV4-3; 9 bases map to TRBD2. Unmatched junction bases numbered 11, after V lost 3 bases and J lost 8 bases. This CDR3 has 16 residues. In germline, CDR1 is LGHNA, CDR2 YSLEER. The CDR3 region is CASSQETSGYFDEQFF. The DNA for the CDR3 is TGCGCCAGCAGCCAGGAGACTAGCGGATATTTCGATGAGCAGTTCTTC.

This clone showed up just once. This rearrangement joins TRBV29-1 to TRBJ1-2; D may be TRBD1 (6 bases). The length of the CDR3 is 13 residues. Trimming cost V 2 bases and J 3 bases, with 10 bases left between them. CDR1 is SQVTM and CDR2 is ANQGSEA in the germline V gene. In nucleotides, the CDR3 is TGCAGCGTTGAAAAGCCAGGGGACTATGGCTACACCTTC. Its translation: CSVEKPGDYGYTF.

V usage is TRBV7-7 and J usage is TRBJ2-7, with a possible D match to TRBD1 (6 bases). There are 12 residues in the CDR3. V lost 3 bases, J lost 5 bases, and 8 bases lay in between. Germline assignment: CDR1 SSHAT and CDR2 FNYEAQ (reference sequence). The CDR3 loop is CASSFTGNEQYF. In nucleotides, the CDR3 is TGTGCCAGCAGCTTCACAGGGAACGAGCAGTACTTC.

This chain links TRBV11-2 with TRBJ2-1; D unclear. Germline V gives CDR1 SGHAT, CDR2 FQNNGV. CDR3 length equals 15 residues. The ends were cut back, 4 bases at V and 0 bases at J, with 10 bases in the middle. Written as DNA, the CDR3 is TGTGCCAGCAGCTCGAGATTAAGCTCCTACAATGAGCAGTTCTTC. It specifies CASSSRLSSYNEQFF.

This rearrangement joins TRBV6-6 to TRBJ2-1; D unclear. V lost 2 bases, J lost 0 bases, and 8 bases lay in between. The CDR3 runs 15 residues. The germline V gene has CDR1 MNHNY and CDR2 SVGAGI (reference sequence). Written as DNA, the CDR3 is TGTGCCAGCAGTTACGAGAGTAGCTCCTACAATGAGCAGTTCTTC. This translates into CASSYESSSYNEQFF.

The chain carries TRBV3-1 (or the pseudogene TRBV3-2) and TRBJ2-3; TRBD1 is a possible D gene (6 bases). V was cut by 4 bases and J by 6 bases, with 17 bases left in between. The CDR3 is made up of 15 amino acids. CDR1 is LGHDT and CDR2 is YNNKEL in the germline V gene (reference sequence). The CDR3 bases are TGTGCCAGCAGCCTCCAGGGGAACCGTTTGGATACGCAGTATTTT. Translating gives CASSLQGNRLDTQYF.

This clone came up once. The V and J genes are TRBV24-1 and TRBJ2-1; 7 nucleotides line up with TRBD2. The junction had 5 bases not matched to a gene; V was cut back by 5 bases and J by 5 bases. Germline-derived CDR1 and CDR2 are KGHDR and SFDVKD. This CDR3 region has 14 residues. CDR3 residues: CATSGLAENNEQFF. CDR3 bases: TGTGCCACCAGTGGGCTAGCGGAAAACAATGAGCAGTTCTTC.

The rearrangement uses TRBV27 and TRBJ2-2, with D possibly TRBD2 on 7 matching bases. Per the germline V gene, CDR1 is MNHEY and CDR2 is SMNVEV (reference sequence). V shed 2 bases and J shed 6 bases, with 25 bases lying between them. CDR3 length: 19 residues. CDR3 amino acids: CASSLRYFSGTGGPGELFF. The DNA of the CDR3 is TGTGCCAGCAGTTTACGATATTTCTCCGGGACGGGGGGCCCCGGGGAGCTGTTTTTT.

In its sample, this clone was seen a few times. The chain uses TRBV5-1 and TRBJ2-2; maybe TRBD2 (5 bases). The CDR3 has 15 amino acids. Trimming pared 2 bases from V and 1 base from J, leaving 9 bases between. Germline V gene lookup returns CDR1 SGHRS and CDR2 YFSETQ. The CDR3: CASSLGGGNTGELFF. CDR3 coding DNA: TGCGCCAGCAGCTTAGGAGGAGGGAACACCGGGGAGCTGTTTTTT.

This clone has only one observation. The V call is TRBV27, the J call TRBJ2-7; the D gene is possibly TRBD1 (6 bases). The CDR3 is made up of 13 amino acids. The germline CDR1 and CDR2 sequences are MNHEY and SMNVEV (reference sequence). The V and J ends lost 8 bases and 1 base respectively, with 12 bases between them. In DNA, the CDR3 is TGTGCCAGCCGGGGACAACATTCCTACGAGCAGTACTTC. This encodes CASRGQHSYEQYF.

J is TRBJ2-1 and V is TRBV5-6; TRBD2 matches at 11 bases. After removal of 3 bases from V and 3 bases from J, the junction contained 2 bases not matched to a gene. The CDR3 loop spans 15 amino acids. The germline gives CDR1 SGHDT, CDR2 YYEEEE. The CDR3 loop is CASSWGLADYNEQFF. CDR3 bases: TGTGCCAGCAGCTGGGGACTAGCGGACTACAATGAGCAGTTCTTC.

This chain connects TRBV19 to TRBJ1-2; TRBD1 agrees at 12 bases. In germline, CDR1 is LNHDA, CDR2 SQIVND (reference sequence). After removal of 4 bases from V and 4 bases from J, the junction contained 10 bases not matched to a gene. The CDR3 consists of 17 residues. CDR3 bases: TGTGCCAGTAGTAAACCCGGGACAGGGGGCGAAAGCTATGGCTACACCTTC. It encodes CASSKPGTGGESYGYTF.

V is TRBV10-3 and J is TRBJ2-1; 7 bases match TRBD2. The germline V gene encodes CDR1 ENHRY and CDR2 SYGVKD. Trimming at V came to 7 bases and at J to 7 bases, leaving 7 bases not matched to a gene. There are 13 residues in the CDR3. For the CDR3, the DNA is TGTGCCATCACCCGCGGGAGACGGAATGAGCAGTTCTTC. This translates into CAITRGRRNEQFF.

The chain is built from TRBV27 and TRBJ1-6, with TRBD1 matching 8 bases. The J segment lost 7 bases and the V segment lost 6 bases, leaving 8 bases of the junction unmatched. Germline V gene lookup returns CDR1 MNHEY and CDR2 SMNVEV (reference sequence). The CDR3 has 15 amino acids. The CDR3 coding sequence is TGTGCCAGCAGACCCCGGACAGGGATGAATTCACCCCTCCACTTT. This gives the protein CASRPRTGMNSPLHF.

V gene TRBV5-1 combines with J gene TRBJ2-1, with 7 bases identical to TRBD2. The V segment lost 4 bases and the J segment 6 bases; nucleotides outside the gene matches: 7. This CDR3 spans 14 amino acids. Germline V gives CDR1 SGHRS, CDR2 YFSETQ. The CDR3 DNA reads as TGCGCCAGCAGCAACAGCGGGGCCGTCAATGAGCAGTTCTTC. It is translated as CASSNSGAVNEQFF.

The chain has TRBV19 and TRBJ1-2; D is undetermined. Trimming took 8 bases from V and 8 from J, leaving 24 bases between them. CDR3 length: 15 residues. Germline CDR1 LNHDA, CDR2 SQIVND (reference sequence). CDR3 sequence: CASSAYGVASGGYTF. The CDR3 region has the DNA TGTGCCAGTTCTGCATACGGGGTGGCCTCGGGAGGCTACACCTTC.

This rearrangement joins TRBV2 to TRBJ1-5; perhaps TRBD1 as D (6 bases). The V end was cut by 6 bases, the J end by 1 base, with 10 bases between. CDR3 length: 14 residues. Germline V gene data show CDR1 as SNHLY and CDR2 as FYNNEI. The CDR3 loop reads CASSLQGSNQPQHF. CDR3 nucleotide sequence: TGTGCCAGCAGCCTACAGGGAAGCAATCAGCCCCAGCATTTT.